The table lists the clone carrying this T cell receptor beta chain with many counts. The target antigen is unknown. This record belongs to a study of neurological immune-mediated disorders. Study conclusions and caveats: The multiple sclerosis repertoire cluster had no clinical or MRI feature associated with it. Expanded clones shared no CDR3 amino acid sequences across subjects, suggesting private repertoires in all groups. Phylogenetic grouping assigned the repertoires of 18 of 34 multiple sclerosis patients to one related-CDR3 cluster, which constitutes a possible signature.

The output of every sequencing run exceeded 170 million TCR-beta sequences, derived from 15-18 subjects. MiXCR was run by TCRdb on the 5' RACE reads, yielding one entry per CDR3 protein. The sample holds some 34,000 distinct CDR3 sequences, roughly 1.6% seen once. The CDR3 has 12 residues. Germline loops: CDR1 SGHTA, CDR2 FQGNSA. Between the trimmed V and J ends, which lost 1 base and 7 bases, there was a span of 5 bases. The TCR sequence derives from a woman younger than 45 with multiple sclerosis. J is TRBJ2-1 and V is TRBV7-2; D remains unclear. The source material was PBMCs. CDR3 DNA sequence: TGTGCCAGCAGCTTAGATGAGAATGAGCAGTTCTTC. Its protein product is CASSLDENEQFF. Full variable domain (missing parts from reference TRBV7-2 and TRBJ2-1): GAGVSQSPSNKVTEKGKDVELRCDPISGHTALYWYRQSLGQGLEFLIYFQGNSAPDKSGLPSDRFSAERTGGSVSTLTIQRTQQEDSAVYLCASSLDENEQFFGPGTRLTVL.